This is a list of T cell receptor beta chains from one sample in a study of identical twins. TCRdb reanalysed the 5' RACE reads using MiXCR and keeps one entry per CDR3 protein. The sample contains 200,000 to 250,000 distinct CDR3 sequences, approximately 5.9% of which appear only once. These data are also associated with another study on T cells expressing NK-cell markers.

The material sequenced was CD8+ T cells sorted from blood. Receptors were obtained from a woman younger than 35 in good health. The CDR3 runs from the conserved cysteine through the conserved F or W.

CDR3 protein | J gene | V gene | CDR3 length
CASQDRGDQGYQETQYF | TRBJ2-5 | TRBV13 | 17
CASNSYVGYTF | TRBJ1-2 | TRBV7-2 | 11
CASSSRDRVEGTEAFF | TRBJ1-1 | TRBV5-1 | 16
CASSVVGGEQETQYF | TRBJ2-5 | TRBV9 | 15
CASSLHAATLGEQYF | TRBJ2-7 | TRBV7-8 | 15
CASSLLDSGRAQTQYF | TRBJ2-5 | TRBV27 | 16
CTSSTTSGRYEQYF | TRBJ2-7 | TRBV11-2 | 14
CATRPVPGTEAFF | TRBJ1-1 | TRBV15 | 13
CASTLILGDTQYF | TRBJ2-3 | TRBV12-3/TRBV12-4 | 13
CASTDGGNTIYF | TRBJ1-3 | TRBV9 | 12
CSVGVIEGSGANVLTF | TRBJ2-6 | TRBV29-1 | 16
CASSSAGVGRNQPQHF | TRBJ1-5 | TRBV27 | 16
CATSDGGIGELFF | TRBJ2-2 | TRBV24-1 | 13
CASSFGQQEQFF | TRBJ2-1 | TRBV5-4 | 12
CSLGGFGTQYF | TRBJ2-5 | TRBV29-1 | 11
CASSAQRGVKYDNEQFF | TRBJ2-1 | TRBV7-9 | 17
CASSPIGEGAIEAFF | TRBJ1-1 | TRBV4-2 | 15
CASSGKGQFF | TRBJ2-1 | TRBV2 | 10
CAWSGEIMNTEAFF | TRBJ1-1 | TRBV30 | 14
CASSLDSQGLREAFF | TRBJ1-1 | TRBV7-2 | 15
CASSKRRTTNEKLFF | TRBJ1-4 | TRBV11-2 | 15
CASSLGLADYQRNEQFF | TRBJ2-1 | TRBV11-2 | 17
CASSTYRGHEQYF | TRBJ2-7 | TRBV27 | 13
CASRRLAGGDEQFF | TRBJ2-1 | TRBV2 | 14
CASSSVDRVTDTQYF | TRBJ2-3 | TRBV5-1 | 15
CASSGTPGQGTDTQYF | TRBJ2-3 | TRBV6-1 | 16
CASSLKGNTEAFF | TRBJ1-1 | TRBV27 | 13
CASSPGTGYNEQFF | TRBJ2-1 | TRBV5-4 | 14
CASSPRGTSEHKSQETQYF | TRBJ2-5 | TRBV4-3 | 19
CASSDREHFQPQHF | TRBJ1-5 | TRBV2 | 14
CASSEHSGTQYF | TRBJ2-5 | TRBV9 | 12
CSVGTGIMAFF | TRBJ1-1 | TRBV29-1 | 11
CASSLAYTPGTIYF | TRBJ1-3 | TRBV7-8 | 14
CASSLSGTSFYNEQFF | TRBJ2-1 | TRBV4-1 | 16
CASSRTSGGFETQYF | TRBJ2-5 | TRBV7-9 | 15
CATSRGEDGTEAFF | TRBJ1-1 | TRBV15 | 14
CASWAGGFEETQYF | TRBJ2-5 | TRBV6-2/TRBV6-3 | 14
CASSLVLDEQYF | TRBJ2-7 | TRBV28 | 12
CASRMGTGTEAFF | TRBJ1-1 | TRBV25-1 | 13
CASSVASADTQYF | TRBJ2-3 | TRBV9 | 13
CASPGRPGNTIYF | TRBJ1-3 | TRBV12-3/TRBV12-4 | 13
CASRWGQGNEQYF | TRBJ2-7 | TRBV6-1 | 13
CASGLHWGSEQYF | TRBJ2-7 | TRBV12-3/TRBV12-4 | 13
CASGGAYNEQFF | TRBJ2-1 | TRBV12-3/TRBV12-4 | 12
CASRKGQGTQETQYF | TRBJ2-5 | TRBV5-1 | 15
CASSLHRTGYEQYF | TRBJ2-7 | TRBV4-1 | 14
CASSWDRGYEQYF | TRBJ2-7 | TRBV5-5 | 13
CSVVGAVGRGTLYEQYF | TRBJ2-7 | TRBV29-1 | 17
CASSLLGSYEQYF | TRBJ2-7 | TRBV7-6 | 13
CSARDAGRVSSYNSPLHF | TRBJ1-6 | TRBV20-1 | 18
CASYSGSQEQFF | TRBJ2-1 | TRBV6-1 | 12
CASSLSGTGILYEQYF | TRBJ2-7 | TRBV27 | 16
CASRLVSRGNYGYTF | TRBJ1-2 | TRBV6-1 | 15